This TCR beta chain was profiled in a study of CD8+ T cells in alopecia areata. Noted treatment: oral pan-JAK inhibitor, 5-10 mg twice daily. RNA extraction was followed by reverse transcription into cDNA, which acted as the sequencing template. Only in-frame clones appear in the TCRdb table, and some are missing; sequencing was by immunoSEQ multiplex PCR. Here the sample spans 200,000 or so clones, roughly two fifths being singletons. The CDR3 consists of 15 residues. V trimming: 4 bases; J trimming: 4 bases; junction bases outside the gene matches: 6. Germline V gene sequence: CDR1 SGHRS, CDR2 YFSETQ.

The receptor comes from a human donor with alopecia areata. The rearrangement uses TRBV5-1 and TRBJ2-1, with 9 bases matching TRBD1. The sequenced sample was CD4+ T cells sorted from blood, obtained between weeks 30 and 35, from a patient treated with tofacitinib. The CDR3, as DNA: TGCGCCAGCAGCCGGGGGACAGGGACATACAATGAGCAGTTCTTC. Translated: CASSRGTGTYNEQFF.